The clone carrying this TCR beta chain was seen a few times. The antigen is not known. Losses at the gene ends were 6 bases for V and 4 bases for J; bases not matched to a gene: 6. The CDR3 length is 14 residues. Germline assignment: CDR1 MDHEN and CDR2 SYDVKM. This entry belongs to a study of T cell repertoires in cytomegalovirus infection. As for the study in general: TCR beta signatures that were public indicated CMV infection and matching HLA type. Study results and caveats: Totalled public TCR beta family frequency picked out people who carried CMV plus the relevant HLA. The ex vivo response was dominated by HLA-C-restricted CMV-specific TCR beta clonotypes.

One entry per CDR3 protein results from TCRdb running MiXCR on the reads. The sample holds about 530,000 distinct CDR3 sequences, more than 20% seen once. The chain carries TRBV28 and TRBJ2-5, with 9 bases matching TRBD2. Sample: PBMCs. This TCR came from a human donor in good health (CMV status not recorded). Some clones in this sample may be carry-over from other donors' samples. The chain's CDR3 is CASSPAGGPETQYF. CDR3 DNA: TGTGCCAGCAGCCCAGCGGGGGGCCCAGAGACCCAGTACTTC.